What follows is one T cell receptor beta chain and its context. Its antigen is still unknown. CDR1 MNHNY and CDR2 SVGAGI come from the germline V gene (reference sequence). CDR3 length equals 16 residues. V trimming: 2 bases; J trimming: 1 base; junction bases outside the gene matches: 7. Using immunoSEQ multiplex PCR, the repertoire was profiled, and TCRdb retains in-frame clones only, with some absent. The data contain roughly 28,000 clones, around 92% of them singletons. The sample belongs to a study of a mutant IDH1 vaccine in newly diagnosed glioma. On the study more broadly: Vaccines began 4-6 weeks after radiotherapy alone, or with temozolomide cycles.

As to time point: week 5, during vaccination. Each vaccine dose was 300 ug of mutant IDH1 20-mer peptide, with topical imiquimod. Diagnosis in the donors showed new WHO grade 3 or 4 astrocytomas that were IDH1-mutant and ATRX-lost. Overall study findings and caveats: Pseudoprogression apparently tracked independently of changes in top peripheral T cell clonotypes.

The chain has TRBV6-6 and TRBJ1-1, with 7 bases identical to TRBD1. The sequence was obtained from a man between 18 and 35 years old with glioma. Here the sequenced sample was PBMCs, taken from a glioma patient whose treatment included an IDH1 peptide vaccine. The CDR3 reads CASSYGGGGQNTEAFF. The CDR3 bases are TGTGCCAGCAGTTACGGGGGAGGGGGCCAGAACACTGAAGCTTTCTTT.